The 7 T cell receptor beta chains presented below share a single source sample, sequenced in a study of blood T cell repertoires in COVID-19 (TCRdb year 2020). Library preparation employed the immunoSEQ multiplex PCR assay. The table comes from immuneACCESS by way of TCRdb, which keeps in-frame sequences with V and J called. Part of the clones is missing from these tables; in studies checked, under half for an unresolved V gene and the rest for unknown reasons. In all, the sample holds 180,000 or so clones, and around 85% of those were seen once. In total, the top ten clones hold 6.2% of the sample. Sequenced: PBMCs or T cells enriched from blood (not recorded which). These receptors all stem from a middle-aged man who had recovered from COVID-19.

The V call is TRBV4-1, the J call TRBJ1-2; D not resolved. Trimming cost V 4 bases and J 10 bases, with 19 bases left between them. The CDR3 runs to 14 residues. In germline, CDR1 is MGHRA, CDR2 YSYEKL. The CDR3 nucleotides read TGCGCCAGCAGCCCCATGGCAGACGGCGGAGCCTACACCTTC. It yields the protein CASSPMADGGAYTF.

In DNA form, the CDR3 reads TGCGCCAGCAGCGGGACAGGGGGAAACACTGAAGCTTTCTTT. Its translation is CASSGTGGNTEAFF. The chain is built from TRBV5-1 and TRBJ1-1, with 11 nucleotides matching TRBD1. The germline CDR1 and CDR2 sequences are SGHRS and YFSETQ. This CDR3 region has 14 residues. Germline trimming cut 4 bases from V and 2 bases from J; bases unmatched to any gene: 1. The entire variable domain, with the rest obtained from reference TRBV5-1 and TRBJ1-1, is as follows: KAGVTQTPRYLIKTRGQQVTLSCSPISGHRSVSWYQQTPGQGLQFLFEYFSETQRNKGNFPGRFSGRQFSNSRSEMNVSTLELGDSALYLCASSGTGGNTEAFFGQGTRLTVV.

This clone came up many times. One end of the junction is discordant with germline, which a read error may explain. DNA for the CDR3: TGTGCTAGCAGCTCAGGTCTCGGGGGGGCCAGATACAATGAGCAGTTCTTC. It translates to CASSSGLGGARYNEQFF. The chain is built from TRBV7-7 and TRBJ2-1, with TRBD2 identical over 8 bases. This CDR3 comprises 17 residues. Germline CDR1 and CDR2: SSHAT and FNYEAQ (reference sequence).

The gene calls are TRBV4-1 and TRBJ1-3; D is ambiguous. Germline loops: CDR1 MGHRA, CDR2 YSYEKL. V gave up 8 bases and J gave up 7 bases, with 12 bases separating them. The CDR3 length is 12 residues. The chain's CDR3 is CASGLGENTIYF. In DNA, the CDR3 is TGCGCCAGCGGCCTTGGGGAGAACACCATATATTTT.

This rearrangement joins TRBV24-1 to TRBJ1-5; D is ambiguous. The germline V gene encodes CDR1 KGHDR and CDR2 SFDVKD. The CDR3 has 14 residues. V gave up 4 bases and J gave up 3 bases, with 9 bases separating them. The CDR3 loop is CATSETRNNQPQHF. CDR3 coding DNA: TGTGCCACCAGTGAAACCAGAAACAATCAGCCCCAGCATTTT.

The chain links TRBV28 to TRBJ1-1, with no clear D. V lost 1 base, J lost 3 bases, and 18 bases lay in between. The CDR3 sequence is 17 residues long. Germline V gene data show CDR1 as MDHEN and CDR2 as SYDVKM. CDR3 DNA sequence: TGTGCCAGCAGTTTATTCGGTTCCGGCGGCGGGTACACTGAAGCTTTCTTT. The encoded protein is CASSLFGSGGGYTEAFF.

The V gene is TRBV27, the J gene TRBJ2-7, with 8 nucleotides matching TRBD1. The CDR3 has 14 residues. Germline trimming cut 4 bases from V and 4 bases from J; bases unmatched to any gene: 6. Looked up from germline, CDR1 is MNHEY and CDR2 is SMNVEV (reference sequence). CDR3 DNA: TGTGCCAGCAGTTCGAGGACAGGGTGGTACGAGCAGTACTTC. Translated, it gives CASSSRTGWYEQYF.